The present T cell receptor (beta chain) was sequenced within a study of blood T cell repertoires in COVID-19 (dated by TCRdb to the early 2020s). Describing the broader study: Samples from collaborators originated in the United States, Italy and Spain and spanned both the acute and convalescent phases of COVID-19. HLA class I and class II types, where available, came from metadata supplied by the sample provider rather than from assay-based typing. The prospective study material was composed of cDNA or gDNA derived from T cells, B-cell-depleted T cells, or PBMCs. The dataset comprised deeply sampled blood TCRbeta repertoires from subjects exposed to, actively infected with, or recovered from COVID-19. The repertoires were released in a freely available public database intended as a resource for research on the immune response to SARS-CoV-2. Sample metadata almost always included a de-identified subject ID, COVID-19 status, age in years and sex. Samples came from the ongoing ImmuneRACE study (first 160 participants) plus 1,254 subjects from 6 global collaborators.

General findings and caveats noted by the study authors: The quantity of clinical and demographic metadata differed by source and by participant and was supplied without curation.

TCRbeta CDR3 regions were amplified from genomic DNA using the immunoSEQ Assay, a bias-controlled multiplex PCR. The authors processed their data as follows. Within the assay, amplification of reference gene primers was used to estimate how many nucleated cells each sample contained. To quantify the absolute abundance of each unique TCRbeta CDR3 rearrangement, sequence reads were collapsed and filtered. Productive Simpson clonality was computed per sample as the square root of Simpson's diversity index over productive rearrangements. In its TCRdb copy, this immuneACCESS table keeps in-frame sequences only and misses some clones. Where compared with another copy, unresolved V genes explain less than half of these, and the others have no known cause. V and J calls and clone size are copied from that table; D and trimming were computed from the DNA. For this sample the table gives approximately 290,000 clones, of which about 80% were detected only once. The top ten constitute less than 20% of the sample.

One collaborating source in Seattle enrolled patients while the patients were actively infected and followed the patients over time throughout the course of disease. Collaborating institutions collected whole blood in K2EDTA tubes following their own protocols. For TCRbeta analysis, collaborators shipped samples in one of three forms: frozen whole blood, isolated PBMCs, or DNA extracted from either of those sample types. In the case of this clone: The target of this receptor is not known. Base qualities are not provided; no much larger clone lies one nucleotide away.

V loses 5 bases of germline sequence and J loses 4 bases, and the interval between the two ends is 10 bases. CDR3 length: 13 amino acids, cysteine to phenylalanine. Only the CDR3 DNA is retained, 39 bases long and in frame from the first base. Sequenced: peripheral blood. The sequence came from a person in their 70s with COVID-19, enrolled during active disease. In this chain, TRBV12-3 or TRBV12-4 is recombined with TRBJ2-3; TRBD2 is a weak D gene call, 5 bases matching. The sequenced DNA: TGTGCCAGCAGTCCGGGGAATCCAGATACGCAGTATTTT. The encoded protein is CASSPGNPDTQYF.